These 10 T cell receptor beta chains came from one sample sequenced in a study of T cells in Graves' hyperthyroidism and ophthalmopathy. From RNA transcripts, TCR beta CDR3 regions were amplified. HTBI primers were employed in a first-round RT-PCR of the TCR CDR3. TCRdb re-called the multiplex PCR reads with MiXCR, one entry per CDR3 protein. The sample has roughly 640,000 distinct CDR3 sequences, 15% to 20% seen once. The sample consisted of blood. The receptors were gathered from a woman between 35 and 50 years old with Graves' ophthalmopathy.

This clonotype was counted only a few times. The rearrangement links TRBV6-6 to TRBJ1-5; D uncertain. The CDR3 contains 18 residues. V gave up 2 bases and J gave up 0 bases, with 17 bases separating them. The germline V gene encodes CDR1 MNHNY and CDR2 SVGAGI (reference sequence). The CDR3 is CASSYRDVTSYSNQPQHF. CDR3 coding DNA: TGTGCCAGCAGTTACCGCGACGTTACCTCTTATAGCAATCAGCCCCAGCATTTT.

Ten or more counts support this clonotype. The chain combines TRBV5-1 with TRBJ2-7; TRBD1 matches 7 bases. The V gene's germline CDR1 is SGHRS and CDR2 YFSETQ. Unmatched junction bases numbered 7, after V lost 5 bases and J lost 5 bases. The CDR3 extends over 13 amino acids. This CDR3 reads CASSLTGENEQYF. The CDR3, as DNA: TGCGCCAGCAGTTTAACAGGGGAGAACGAGCAGTACTTC.

This chain uses TRBV5-1 with TRBJ2-6; D gene ambiguous. Trimming removed 4 bases from V and 0 bases from J, with 14 bases in between. Germline lookup yields CDR1 SGHRS and CDR2 YFSETQ. This CDR3 is built from 17 residues. The DNA for the CDR3 is TGCGCCAGCAGCCCCGGTCGTCAGAGCTCTGGGGCCAACGTCCTGACTTTC. Translating it yields CASSPGRQSSGANVLTF.

This clonotype was detected a few times. CDR3 in amino acids: CAIRREGSSYNEQFF. The CDR3 DNA sequence: TGTGCCATCAGGCGGGAGGGGAGCTCCTACAATGAGCAGTTCTTC. The chain employs TRBV10-3 and TRBJ2-1, with TRBD2 matching over 9 bases. CDR1 is ENHRY and CDR2 is SYGVKD in the germline V gene. V lost 6 bases and J lost 0; bases outside the gene matches: 3. CDR3 length equals 15 residues.

This chain links TRBV24-1 with TRBJ2-1; no definite D call. This CDR3 has 13 amino acids. Germline assignment: CDR1 KGHDR and CDR2 SFDVKD. V lost 11 bases to trimming and J lost 5 bases, with 15 bases between them. CDR3 sequence: CANLSHRNNEQFF. CDR3 nucleotide sequence: TGTGCCAATCTCTCGCACCGTAACAATGAGCAGTTCTTC.

V gene TRBV5-1 combines with J gene TRBJ2-3; D is undetermined. The V gene lost 0 bases and the J gene lost 0 bases, with 8 bases spanning the gap. In germline, CDR1 is SGHRS, CDR2 YFSETQ. CDR3 length equals 15 residues. As DNA, the CDR3 is TGCGCCAGCAGCTTGGAAGATATTAGCACAGATACGCAGTATTTT. As protein: CASSLEDISTDTQYF.

V usage is TRBV9 and J usage is TRBJ2-7, with a tentative D call TRBD1 (7 bases). Looked up from germline, CDR1 is SGDLS and CDR2 is YYNGEE. The CDR3 spans 15 residues. V was shortened by 2 bases and J by 0 bases, with 12 bases between the two germline ends. The CDR3 DNA follows: TGTGCCAGCAGCGTCGGCGGGACAGTCTCCTACGAGCAGTACTTC. Protein: CASSVGGTVSYEQYF.

This clonotype was seen ten or more times. The chain combines TRBV6-1 with TRBJ1-1; possibly TRBD1 for D (5 bases). The ends were cut back, 5 bases at V and 4 bases at J, with 14 bases in the middle. The germline V gene has CDR1 MNHNS and CDR2 SASEGT. This CDR3 has 14 residues. The CDR3 nucleotides read TGTGCCAGCAGTTCCCCTGGGGCAGCCACTGAAGCTTTCTTT. Encoded protein: CASSSPGAATEAFF.

This clonotype was observed at least ten times. This chain connects TRBV12-3 or TRBV12-4 to TRBJ2-3, with 13 bases that match TRBD2. J was trimmed by 4 bases and V by 5 bases; bases with no gene match: 6. This CDR3 has 16 residues. The CDR3 is CASSRGLAGRADTQYF. DNA for the CDR3: TGTGCCAGCAGTAGGGGACTAGCGGGGCGCGCAGATACGCAGTATTTT.

This clonotype has ten or more counts. V is TRBV18 and J is TRBJ1-5, with 9 bases aligning to TRBD1. The CDR3 runs to 14 residues. V shed 6 bases, J shed 5 bases, and the junction held 5 bases outside the gene matches. Germline values: CDR1 KGHSH, CDR2 LQKENI. The CDR3: CASSPGQGDQPQHF. The CDR3 bases are TGTGCCAGCTCCCCGGGACAGGGCGATCAGCCCCAGCATTTT.